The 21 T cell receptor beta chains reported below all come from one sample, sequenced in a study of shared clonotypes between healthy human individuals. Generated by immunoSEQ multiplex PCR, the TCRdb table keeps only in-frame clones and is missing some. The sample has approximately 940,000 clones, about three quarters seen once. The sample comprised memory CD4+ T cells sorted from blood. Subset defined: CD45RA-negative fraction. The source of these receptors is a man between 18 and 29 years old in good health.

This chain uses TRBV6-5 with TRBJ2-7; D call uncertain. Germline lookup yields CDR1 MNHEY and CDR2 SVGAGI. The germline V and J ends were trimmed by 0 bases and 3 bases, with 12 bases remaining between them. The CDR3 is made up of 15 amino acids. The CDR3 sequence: CASSYSRKSSYEQYF. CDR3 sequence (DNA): TGTGCCAGCAGTTACTCAAGGAAGAGTAGCTACGAGCAGTACTTC.

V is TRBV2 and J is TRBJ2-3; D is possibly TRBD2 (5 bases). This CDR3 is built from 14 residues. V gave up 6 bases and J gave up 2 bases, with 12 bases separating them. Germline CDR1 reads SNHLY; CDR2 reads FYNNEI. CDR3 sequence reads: CASRRTGITDTQYF. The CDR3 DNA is TGTGCCAGCAGGAGGACTGGGATCACAGATACGCAGTATTTT.

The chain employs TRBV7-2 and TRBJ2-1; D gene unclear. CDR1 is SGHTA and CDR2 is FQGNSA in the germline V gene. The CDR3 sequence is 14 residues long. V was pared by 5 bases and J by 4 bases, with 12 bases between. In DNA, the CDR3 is TGTGCCAGCAGCCCCCGGATCCATTACAATGAGCAGTTCTTC. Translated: CASSPRIHYNEQFF. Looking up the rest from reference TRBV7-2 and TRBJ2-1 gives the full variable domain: GAGVSQSPSNKVTEKGKDVELRCDPISGHTALYWYRQSLGQGLEFLIYFQGNSAPDKSGLPSDRFSAERTGGSVSTLTIQRTQQEDSAVYLCASSPRIHYNEQFFGPGTRLTVL.

In DNA form, the CDR3 reads TGTGCCAGCAGCGGACCGGGACTAGCGGGAAAAGGGGAGCTGTTTTTT. This gives the protein CASSGPGLAGKGELFF. The genes are TRBV9 and TRBJ2-2, with 13 bases fitting TRBD2. This CDR3 contains 16 residues. CDR1 is SGDLS and CDR2 is YYNGEE in the germline V gene. J lost 8 bases, V lost 3 bases, and 7 bases had no gene match. Full variable domain (outside the CDR3, taken from reference TRBV9 and TRBJ2-2): DSGVTQTPKHLITATGQRVTLRCSPRSGDLSVYWYQQSLDQGLQFLIQYYNGEERAKGNILERFSAQQFPDLHSELNLSSLELGDSALYFCASSGPGLAGKGELFFGEGSRLTVL.

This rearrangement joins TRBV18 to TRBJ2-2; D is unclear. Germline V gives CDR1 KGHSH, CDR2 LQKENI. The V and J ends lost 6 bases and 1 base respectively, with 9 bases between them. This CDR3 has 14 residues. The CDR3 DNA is TGTGCCAGCTCGGCGGTACAGAACACCGGGGAGCTGTTTTTT. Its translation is CASSAVQNTGELFF.

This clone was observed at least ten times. CDR3 DNA: TGCGCCAGCAGCCTCCAGACTAGTTCAGATACGCAGTATTTT. Translation: CASSLQTSSDTQYF. This chain connects TRBV5-1 to TRBJ2-3, with D possibly matching TRBD2 (6 bases). This CDR3 region has 14 residues. Germline V gives CDR1 SGHRS, CDR2 YFSETQ. V was clipped by 4 bases and J by 4 bases, with 13 bases between them.

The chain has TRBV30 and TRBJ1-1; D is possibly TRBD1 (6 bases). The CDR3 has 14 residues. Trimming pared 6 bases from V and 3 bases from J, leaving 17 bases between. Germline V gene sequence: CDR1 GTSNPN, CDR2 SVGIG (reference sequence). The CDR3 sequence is CACSLQGWDTEAFF. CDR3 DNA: TGTGCCTGTTCCCTACAGGGATGGGACACTGAAGCTTTCTTT.

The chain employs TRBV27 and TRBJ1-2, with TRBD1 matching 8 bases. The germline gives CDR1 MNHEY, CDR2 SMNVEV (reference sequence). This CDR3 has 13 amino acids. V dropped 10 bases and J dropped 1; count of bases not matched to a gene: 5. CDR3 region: CATGTGYNYGYTF. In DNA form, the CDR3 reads TGTGCCACTGGGACAGGCTATAACTATGGCTACACCTTC.

CDR3 sequence: CASSLSRAANYGYTF. In DNA, the CDR3 is TGTGCCAGCAGCTTGAGCAGGGCCGCTAACTATGGCTACACCTTC. The chain is built from TRBV5-6 and TRBJ1-2, with D possibly matching TRBD1 (5 bases). The CDR3 spans 15 residues. Germline assignment: CDR1 SGHDT and CDR2 YYEEEE. Trimming left V 1 base short and J 0 bases short, with 10 bases between.

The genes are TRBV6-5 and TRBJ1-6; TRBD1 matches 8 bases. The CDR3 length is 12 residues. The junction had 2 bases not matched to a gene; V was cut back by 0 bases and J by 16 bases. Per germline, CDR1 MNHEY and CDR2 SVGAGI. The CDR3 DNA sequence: TGTGCCAGCAGTTACTCGGGGACAGGTCTCCACTTT. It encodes CASSYSGTGLHF.

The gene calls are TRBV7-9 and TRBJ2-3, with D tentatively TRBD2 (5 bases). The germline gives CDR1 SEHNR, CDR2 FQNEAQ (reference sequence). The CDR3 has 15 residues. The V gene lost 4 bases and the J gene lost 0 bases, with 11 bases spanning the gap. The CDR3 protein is CASSSTRFSTDTQYF. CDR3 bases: TGTGCCAGCAGCTCAACTAGGTTCAGCACAGATACGCAGTATTTT.

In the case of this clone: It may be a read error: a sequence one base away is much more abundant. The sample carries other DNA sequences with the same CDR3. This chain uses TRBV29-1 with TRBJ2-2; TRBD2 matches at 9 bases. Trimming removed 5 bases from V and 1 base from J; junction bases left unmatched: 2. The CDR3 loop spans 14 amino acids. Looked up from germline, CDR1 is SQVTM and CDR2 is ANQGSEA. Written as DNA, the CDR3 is TGCAGCGTTAAGACTAGCGGGAACACCGGGGAGCTGTTTTTT. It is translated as CSVKTSGNTGELFF.

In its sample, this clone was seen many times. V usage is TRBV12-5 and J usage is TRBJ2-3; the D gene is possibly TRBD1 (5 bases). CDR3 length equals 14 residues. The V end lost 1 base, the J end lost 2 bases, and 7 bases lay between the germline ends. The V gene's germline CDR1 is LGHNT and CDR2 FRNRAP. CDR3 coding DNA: TGTGCTAGTGGTTTGGCAGGGCCCACAGATACGCAGTATTTT. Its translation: CASGLAGPTDTQYF.

CDR3 coding DNA: TGTGCCAGCACCTTTGACAGGGCAGATACGCAGTATTTT. Encoded protein: CASTFDRADTQYF. The genes are TRBV6-1 and TRBJ2-3; 7 bases line up with TRBD1. This CDR3 comprises 13 residues. Germline V gene sequence: CDR1 MNHNS, CDR2 SASEGT. The V segment lost 7 bases and the J segment 4 bases; nucleotides outside the gene matches: 5.

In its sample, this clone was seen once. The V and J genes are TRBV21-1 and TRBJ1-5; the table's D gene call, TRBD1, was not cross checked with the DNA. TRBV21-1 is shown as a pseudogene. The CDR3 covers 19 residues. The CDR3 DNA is TGTGCCAGCAGCAAATTCAAGTGGGACAGAAACCTTAGCAATCAGCCCCAGCATTTT. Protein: CASSKFKWDRNLSNQPQHF.

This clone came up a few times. CDR3 sequence (DNA): TGCGCCAGCAGCTCCTCGGGGGGCTTCAATGAGCAGTTCTTC. Amino acids: CASSSSGGFNEQFF. J is TRBJ2-1 and V is TRBV5-1; D is perhaps TRBD2 (7 bases). Germline CDR1 SGHRS, CDR2 YFSETQ. Between the trimmed V and J ends, which lost 3 bases and 6 bases, there was a span of 13 bases. CDR3 size: 14 residues. Full variable domain (missing parts from reference TRBV5-1 and TRBJ2-1): KAGVTQTPRYLIKTRGQQVTLSCSPISGHRSVSWYQQTPGQGLQFLFEYFSETQRNKGNFPGRFSGRQFSNSRSEMNVSTLELGDSALYLCASSSSGGFNEQFFGPGTRLTVL.

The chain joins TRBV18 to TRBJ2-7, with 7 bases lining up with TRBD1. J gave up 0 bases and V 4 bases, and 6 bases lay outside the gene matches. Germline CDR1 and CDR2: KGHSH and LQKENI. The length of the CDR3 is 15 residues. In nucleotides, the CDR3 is TGTGCCAGCTCACAAGGACAGGCGAACTCCTACGAGCAGTACTTC. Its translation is CASSQGQANSYEQYF.

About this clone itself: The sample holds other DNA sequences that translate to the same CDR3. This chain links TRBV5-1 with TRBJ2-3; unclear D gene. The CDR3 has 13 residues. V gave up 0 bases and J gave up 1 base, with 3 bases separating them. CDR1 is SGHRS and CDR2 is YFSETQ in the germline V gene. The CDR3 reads CASSLAGTDTQYF. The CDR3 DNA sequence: TGCGCCAGCAGCTTGGCAGGCACAGATACGCAGTATTTT.

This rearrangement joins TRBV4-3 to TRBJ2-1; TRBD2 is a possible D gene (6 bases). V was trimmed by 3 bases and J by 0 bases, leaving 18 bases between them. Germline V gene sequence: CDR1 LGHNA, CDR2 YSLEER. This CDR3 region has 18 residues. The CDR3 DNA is TGCGCCAGCAGCCAGGAATTATCCGGGACTTACTCCTACAATGAGCAGTTCTTC. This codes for CASSQELSGTYSYNEQFF.

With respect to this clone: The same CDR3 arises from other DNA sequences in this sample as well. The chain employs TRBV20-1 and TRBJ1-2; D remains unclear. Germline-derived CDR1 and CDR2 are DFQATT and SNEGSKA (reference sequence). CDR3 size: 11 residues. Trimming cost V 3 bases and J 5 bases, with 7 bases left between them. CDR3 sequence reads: CSARGGYGYTF. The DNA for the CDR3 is TGCAGTGCTAGGGGCGGGTATGGCTACACCTTC.

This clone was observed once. The chain's CDR3 is CASLADRGHGDEQYF. CDR3 coding DNA: TGTGCCAGCTTAGCCGACAGGGGCCACGGGGACGAGCAGTACTTC. This chain connects TRBV18 to TRBJ2-7; 8 positions agree with TRBD1. Trimming at V came to 7 bases and at J to 5 bases, leaving 13 bases not matched to a gene. The CDR3 runs to 15 residues. From germline, CDR1 is KGHSH and CDR2 LQKENI.